This TCR beta chain was retrieved from a study of monozygotic twins with inflammatory bowel disease. Whole-study results and caveats: Healthy co-twins exceeded IBD patients in TCRbeta diversity as measured by inverse Simpson. Data gave no support to a single strong signal or clonotype associated with IBD. Immunosuppressive treatments were not uniform, and this may have added variability to patient repertoires.

Per germline, CDR1 SGHNT and CDR2 YENEEA. There are 16 residues in the CDR3. Notes on this clonotype: Its antigen is as yet unknown.

No DNA is given; TCRdb re-called the 5' RACE reads and lists each CDR3 protein once. The specimen's table records a few hundred thousand distinct CDR3 sequences. The genes are TRBV11-3 and TRBJ2-5; TCRdb gives TRBD2 as the D gene, but with no DNA this cannot be confirmed. This TCR came from a human donor with ulcerative colitis or Crohn's disease, or a healthy co-twin of an affected twin (not recorded which). The sample was blood. This CDR3 reads CASSSQGLATQETQYF.